This TCR beta chain was sequenced during a study of cytomegalovirus exposure and HLA in healthy donors. Primers included in the PCR were 60 Vbeta and 13 Jbeta primers. Assay: immunoSEQ multiplex PCR; the TCRdb copy retains only in-frame clones and omits some. Here the sample table reports fewer than 60,000 clones. This TCR came from a woman aged 25-40 years in good health and CMV-seropositive. The sequenced material came from PBMCs.

CDR3 amino acids: CATASQGSQPQHF. The DNA for the CDR3 is TGTGCCACCGCCTCACAGGGTTCTCAGCCCCAGCATTTT. This chain uses TRBV6-1 with TRBJ1-5, with a possible D match to TRBD1 (6 bases). Trimming shortened V by 10 bases and J by 6 bases, and 16 bases separated the two germline ends. Per the germline V gene, CDR1 is MNHNS and CDR2 is SASEGT. The CDR3 runs to 13 residues.